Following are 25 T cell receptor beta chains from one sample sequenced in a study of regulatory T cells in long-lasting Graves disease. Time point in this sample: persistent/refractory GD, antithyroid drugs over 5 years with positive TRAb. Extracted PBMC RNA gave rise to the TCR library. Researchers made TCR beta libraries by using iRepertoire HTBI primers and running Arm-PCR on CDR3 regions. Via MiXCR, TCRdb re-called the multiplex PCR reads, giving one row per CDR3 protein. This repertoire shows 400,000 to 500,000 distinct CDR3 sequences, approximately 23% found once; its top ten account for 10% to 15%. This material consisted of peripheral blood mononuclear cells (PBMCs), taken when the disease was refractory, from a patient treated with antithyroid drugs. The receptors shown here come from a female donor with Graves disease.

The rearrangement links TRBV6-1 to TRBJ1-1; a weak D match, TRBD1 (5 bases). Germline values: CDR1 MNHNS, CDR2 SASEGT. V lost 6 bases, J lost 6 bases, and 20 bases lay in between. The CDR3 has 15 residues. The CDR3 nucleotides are TGTGCCAGCAGACTAATTCAGGGAATCGGGTCTGAAGCTTTCTTT. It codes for CASRLIQGIGSEAFF.

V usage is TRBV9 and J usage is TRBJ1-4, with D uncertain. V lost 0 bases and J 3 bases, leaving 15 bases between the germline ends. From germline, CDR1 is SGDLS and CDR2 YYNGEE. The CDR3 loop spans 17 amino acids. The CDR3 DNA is TGTGCCAGCAGCGTAGAGGAAGGTCTGGCGGCTAATGAAAAACTGTTTTTT. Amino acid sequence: CASSVEEGLAANEKLFF.

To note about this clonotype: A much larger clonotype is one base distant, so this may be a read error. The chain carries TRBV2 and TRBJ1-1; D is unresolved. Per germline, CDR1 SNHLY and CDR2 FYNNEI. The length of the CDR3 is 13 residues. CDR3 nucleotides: TGTGCCAGCATTATCCAGGTCGACACTGGAGCTTTCTTT. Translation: CASIIQVDTGAFF. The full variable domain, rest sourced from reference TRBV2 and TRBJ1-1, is EPEVTQTPSHQVTQMGQEVILRCVPISNHLYFYWYRQILGQKVEFLVSFYNNEISEKSEIFDDQFSVERPDGSNFTLKIRSTKLEDSAMYFCASIIQVDTGAFFGQGTRLTVV.

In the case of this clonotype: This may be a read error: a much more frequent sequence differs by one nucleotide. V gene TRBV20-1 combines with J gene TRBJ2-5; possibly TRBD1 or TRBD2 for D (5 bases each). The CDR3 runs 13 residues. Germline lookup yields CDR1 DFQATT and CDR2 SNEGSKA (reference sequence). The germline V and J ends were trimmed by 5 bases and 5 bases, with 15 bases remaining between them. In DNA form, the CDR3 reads TGCAGTGCTGGGGACGGGGCGGAGGAGACCCAGTACTTC. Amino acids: CSAGDGAEETQYF.

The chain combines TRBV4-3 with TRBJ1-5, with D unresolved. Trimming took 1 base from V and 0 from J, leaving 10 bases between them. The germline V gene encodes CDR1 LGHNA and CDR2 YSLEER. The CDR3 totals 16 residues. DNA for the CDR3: TGCGCCAGCAGCCAAGGGGCGGAAGATAGCAATCAGCCCCAGCATTTT. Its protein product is CASSQGAEDSNQPQHF.

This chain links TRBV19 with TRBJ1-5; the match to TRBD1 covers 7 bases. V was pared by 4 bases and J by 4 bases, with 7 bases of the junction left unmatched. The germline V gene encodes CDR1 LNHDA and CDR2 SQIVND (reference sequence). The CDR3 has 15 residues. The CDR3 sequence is CASSSHRGSNQPQHF. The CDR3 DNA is TGTGCCAGTAGTAGCCACAGGGGTTCGAATCAGCCCCAGCATTTT.

The CDR3 nucleotides read TGTGCCAGCAGACTACTAGCGGGGGAACACAATGAGCAGTTCTTC. Its translation is CASRLLAGEHNEQFF. This chain connects TRBV7-3 to TRBJ2-1, with 11 bases identical to TRBD2. Germline assignment: CDR1 SGHTA and CDR2 FQGTGA. The CDR3 sequence is 15 residues long. V lost 6 bases, J lost 5 bases, and 6 bases stayed unmatched.

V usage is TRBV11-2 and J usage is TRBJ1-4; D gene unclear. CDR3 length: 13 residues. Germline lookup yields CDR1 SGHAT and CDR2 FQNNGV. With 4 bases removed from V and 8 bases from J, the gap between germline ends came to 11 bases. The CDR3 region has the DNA TGTGCCAGCAGCTCCGGTTATCAAGAAAAACTGTTTTTT. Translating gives CASSSGYQEKLFF.

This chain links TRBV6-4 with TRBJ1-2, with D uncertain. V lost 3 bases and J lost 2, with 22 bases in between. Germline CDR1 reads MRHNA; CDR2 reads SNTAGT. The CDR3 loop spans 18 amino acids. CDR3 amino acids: CASSEGREGGSLNYGYTF. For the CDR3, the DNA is TGTGCCAGCAGTGAGGGGAGAGAAGGCGGGAGCCTAAACTATGGCTACACCTTC.

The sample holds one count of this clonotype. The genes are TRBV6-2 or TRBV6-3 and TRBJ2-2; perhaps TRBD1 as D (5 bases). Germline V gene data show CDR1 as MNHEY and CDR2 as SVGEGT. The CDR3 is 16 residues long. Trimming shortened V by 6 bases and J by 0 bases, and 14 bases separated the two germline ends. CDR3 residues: CASRYRTATNTGELFF. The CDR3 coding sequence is TGTGCCAGCAGGTACAGGACGGCGACGAACACCGGGGAGCTGTTTTTT.

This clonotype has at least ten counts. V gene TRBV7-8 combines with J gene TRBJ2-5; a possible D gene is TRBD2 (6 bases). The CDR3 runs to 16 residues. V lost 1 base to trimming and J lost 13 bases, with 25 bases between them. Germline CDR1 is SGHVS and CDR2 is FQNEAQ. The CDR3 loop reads CASSLERGVLAEGLYF. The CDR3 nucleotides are TGTGCCAGCAGCTTAGAGCGAGGGGTACTAGCCGAGGGTCTGTACTTC.

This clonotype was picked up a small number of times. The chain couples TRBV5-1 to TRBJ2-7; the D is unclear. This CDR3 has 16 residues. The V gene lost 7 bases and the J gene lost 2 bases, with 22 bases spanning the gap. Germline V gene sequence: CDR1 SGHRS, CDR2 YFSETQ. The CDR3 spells CASGNNPTTPPYEQYF. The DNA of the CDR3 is TGCGCCAGCGGCAACAATCCCACGACCCCTCCCTACGAGCAGTACTTC. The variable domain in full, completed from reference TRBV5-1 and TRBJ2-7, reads KAGVTQTPRYLIKTRGQQVTLSCSPISGHRSVSWYQQTPGQGLQFLFEYFSETQRNKGNFPGRFSGRQFSNSRSEMNVSTLELGDSALYLCASGNNPTTPPYEQYFGPGTRLTVT.

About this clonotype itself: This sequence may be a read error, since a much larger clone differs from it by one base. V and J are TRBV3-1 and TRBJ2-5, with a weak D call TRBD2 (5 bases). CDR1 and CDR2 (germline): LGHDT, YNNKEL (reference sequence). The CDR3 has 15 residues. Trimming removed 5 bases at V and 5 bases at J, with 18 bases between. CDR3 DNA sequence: TGTGCCAGCAGCGTCACGGGGAGAGCGGCGGAGACCCAGTACTTC. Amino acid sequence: CASSVTGRAAETQYF.

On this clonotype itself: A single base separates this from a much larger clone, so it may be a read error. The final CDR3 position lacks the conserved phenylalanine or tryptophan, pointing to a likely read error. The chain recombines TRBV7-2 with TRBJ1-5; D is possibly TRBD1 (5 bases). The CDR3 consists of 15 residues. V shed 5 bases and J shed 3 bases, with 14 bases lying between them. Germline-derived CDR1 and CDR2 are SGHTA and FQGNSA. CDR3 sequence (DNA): TGTGCCAGCAGCCAGGGACCGAGGGACAATCAGCCCCAGCATTCT. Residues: CASSQGPRDNQPQHS.

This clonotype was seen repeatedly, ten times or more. CDR3 protein: CASRVLAGVETQYF. The CDR3 DNA follows: TGTGCCAGCAGGGTACTAGCGGGAGTTGAGACCCAGTACTTC. The chain is built from TRBV7-9 and TRBJ2-5; TRBD2 aligns across 11 bases. The length of the CDR3 is 14 residues. The junction had 5 bases not matched to a gene; V was cut back by 6 bases and J by 5 bases. Germline CDR1 is SEHNR and CDR2 is FQNEAQ (reference sequence).

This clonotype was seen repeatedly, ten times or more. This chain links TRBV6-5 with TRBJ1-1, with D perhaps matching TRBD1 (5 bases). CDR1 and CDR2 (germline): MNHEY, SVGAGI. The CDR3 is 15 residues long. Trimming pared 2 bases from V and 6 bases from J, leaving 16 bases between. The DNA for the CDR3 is TGTGCCAGCAGTTACGGAGGGACGGGAAACGCTGAAGCTTTCTTT. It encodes CASSYGGTGNAEAFF.

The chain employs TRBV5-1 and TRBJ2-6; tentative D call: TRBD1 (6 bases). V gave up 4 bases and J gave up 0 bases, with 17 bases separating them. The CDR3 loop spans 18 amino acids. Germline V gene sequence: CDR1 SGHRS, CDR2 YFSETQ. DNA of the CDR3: TGCGCCAGCAGCGCCCCGGGACAACCCAACTCTGGGGCCAACGTCCTGACTTTC. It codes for CASSAPGQPNSGANVLTF.

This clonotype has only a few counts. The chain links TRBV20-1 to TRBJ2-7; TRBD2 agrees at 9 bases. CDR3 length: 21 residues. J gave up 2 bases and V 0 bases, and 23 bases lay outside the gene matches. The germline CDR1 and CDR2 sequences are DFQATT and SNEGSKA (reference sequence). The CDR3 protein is CSARDLSNRGRGGARTYEQYF. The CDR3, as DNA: TGCAGTGCTAGAGATCTATCGAACAGAGGGCGGGGGGGAGCTCGAACCTACGAGCAGTACTTC.

CDR3 coding DNA: TGTGCCACATCATGGGGTACCGGGGAGCTGTTTTTT. It is translated as CATSWGTGELFF. This chain joins TRBV24-1 and TRBJ2-2, with D unclear. Trimming cost V 10 bases and J 5 bases, with 10 bases left between them. This CDR3 contains 12 residues. Germline V lookup: CDR1 KGHDR, CDR2 SFDVKD.

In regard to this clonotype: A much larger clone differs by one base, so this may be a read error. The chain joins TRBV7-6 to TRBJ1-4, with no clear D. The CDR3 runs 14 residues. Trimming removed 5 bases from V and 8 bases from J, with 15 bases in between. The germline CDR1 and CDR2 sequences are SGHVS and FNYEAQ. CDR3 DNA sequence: TGTGCCAGCAGCCCAACATCACCCGAGGAAAAACTGTTTTTT. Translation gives CASSPTSPEEKLFF.

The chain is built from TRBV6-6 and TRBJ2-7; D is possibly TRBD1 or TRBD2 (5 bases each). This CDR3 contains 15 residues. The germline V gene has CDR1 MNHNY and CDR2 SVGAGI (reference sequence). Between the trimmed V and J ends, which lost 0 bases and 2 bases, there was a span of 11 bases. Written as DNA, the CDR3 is TGTGCCAGCAGTTACTCGGGGACGCGGCCCTACGAGCAGTACTTC. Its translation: CASSYSGTRPYEQYF.

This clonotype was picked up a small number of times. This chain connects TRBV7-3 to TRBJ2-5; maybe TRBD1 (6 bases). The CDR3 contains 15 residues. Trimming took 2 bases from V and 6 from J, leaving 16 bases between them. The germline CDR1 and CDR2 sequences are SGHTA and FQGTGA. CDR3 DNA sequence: TGTGCCAGCAGCTTAGAACAGGGTAACAAAAAGACCCAGTACTTC. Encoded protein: CASSLEQGNKKTQYF.

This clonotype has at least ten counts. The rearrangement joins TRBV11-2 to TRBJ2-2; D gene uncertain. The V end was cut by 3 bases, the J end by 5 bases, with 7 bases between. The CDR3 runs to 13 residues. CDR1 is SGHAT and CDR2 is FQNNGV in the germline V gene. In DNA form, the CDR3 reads TGTGCCAGCAGCTTGTGGGCTACCGGGGAGCTGTTTTTT. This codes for CASSLWATGELFF. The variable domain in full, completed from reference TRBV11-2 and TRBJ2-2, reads EAGVAQSPRYKIIEKRQSVAFWCNPISGHATLYWYQQILGQGPKLLIQFQNNGVVDDSQLPKDRFSAERLKGVDSTLKIQPAKLEDSAVYLCASSLWATGELFFGEGSRLTVL.

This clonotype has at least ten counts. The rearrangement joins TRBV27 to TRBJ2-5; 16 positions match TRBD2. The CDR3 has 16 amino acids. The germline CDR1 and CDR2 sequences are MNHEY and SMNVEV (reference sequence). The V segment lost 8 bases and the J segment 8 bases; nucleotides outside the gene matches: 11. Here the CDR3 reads CASRSPGTSGGATQYF. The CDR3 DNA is TGTGCCAGCCGAAGCCCCGGGACTAGCGGGGGGGCAACCCAGTACTTC.

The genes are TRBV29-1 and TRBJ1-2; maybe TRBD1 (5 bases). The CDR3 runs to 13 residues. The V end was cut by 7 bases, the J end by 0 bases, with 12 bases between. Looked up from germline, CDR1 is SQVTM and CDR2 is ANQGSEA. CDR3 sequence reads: CSALPGSNYGYTF. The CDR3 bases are TGCAGCGCTCTTCCAGGGTCTAACTATGGCTACACCTTC. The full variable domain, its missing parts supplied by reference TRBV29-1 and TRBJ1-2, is SAVISQKPSRDICQRGTSLTIQCQVDSQVTMMFWYRQQPGQSLTLIATANQGSEATYESGFVIDKFPISRPNLTFSTLTVSNMSPEDSSIYLCSALPGSNYGYTFGSGTRLTVV.